The T cell receptor (beta chain) under discussion was sequenced for a study of blood T cells in healthy people across ages. Next came a second PCR, run for about 7 to 11 cycles, which used a sample-barcoded 5' primer along with a J-beta primer mix. CDR3-containing paired-end reads numbering at least 3 million came from each sample. TCRdb re-called the 5' RACE reads with MiXCR, one entry per CDR3 protein. The sample has over 1.5 million distinct CDR3 sequences; approximately 50% are singletons. Healthy Caucasians from Russia aged about 6 to 90 served as donors. The sequencing sample was made of blood. This TCR was recovered from a woman in her thirties or forties in good health.

CDR3 residues: CASSFRGDSRTDTQYF. The CDR3 nucleotides are TGTGCCAGCAGCTTCCGGGGTGACTCACGCACAGATACGCAGTATTTT. The gene calls are TRBV7-2 and TRBJ2-3; a possible D gene is TRBD2 (5 bases). V lost 3 bases and J 1 base, leaving 14 bases between the germline ends. CDR1 and CDR2 from the germline V gene are SGHTA and FQGNSA. CDR3 length: 16 residues.